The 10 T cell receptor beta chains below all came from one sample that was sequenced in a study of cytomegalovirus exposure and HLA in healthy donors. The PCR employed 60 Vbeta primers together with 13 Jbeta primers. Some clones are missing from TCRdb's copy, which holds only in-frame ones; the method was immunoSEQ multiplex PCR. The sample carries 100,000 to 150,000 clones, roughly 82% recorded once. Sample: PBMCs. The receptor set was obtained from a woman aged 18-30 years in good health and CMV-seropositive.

CDR3 sequence (DNA): TGCGCCAGCAGCCAACCGACAGTTCTGGCTGAAGCTTTCTTT. It codes for CASSQPTVLAEAFF. The rearrangement uses TRBV4-1 and TRBJ1-1; TRBD1 might be the D (5 bases). The CDR3 runs 14 residues. Between the trimmed V and J ends, which lost 2 bases and 6 bases, there was a span of 13 bases. CDR1 MGHRA and CDR2 YSYEKL come from the germline V gene.

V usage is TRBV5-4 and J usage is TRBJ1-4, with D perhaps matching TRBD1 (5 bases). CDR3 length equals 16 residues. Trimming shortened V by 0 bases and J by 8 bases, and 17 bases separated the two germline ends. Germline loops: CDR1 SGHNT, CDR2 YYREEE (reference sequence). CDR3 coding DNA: TGTGCCAGCAGCTTGGAAGAAGGCAGGGAAGGGGAAAAACTGTTTTTT. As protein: CASSLEEGREGEKLFF.

In DNA form, the CDR3 reads TGTGCCAGCAGCGGAACCCAGGGGGCTGGCACTGAAGCTTTCTTT. Its translation: CASSGTQGAGTEAFF. The chain uses TRBV9 and TRBJ1-1; TRBD1 matches at 8 bases. The germline V gene encodes CDR1 SGDLS and CDR2 YYNGEE. This CDR3 has 15 residues. The V segment lost 3 bases and the J segment 4 bases; nucleotides outside the gene matches: 8.

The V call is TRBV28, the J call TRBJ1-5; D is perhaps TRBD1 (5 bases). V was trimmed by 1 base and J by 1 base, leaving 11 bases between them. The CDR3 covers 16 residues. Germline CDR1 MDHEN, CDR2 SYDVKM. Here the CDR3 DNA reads TGTGCCAGCAGTTTATACCGGGGGATCAGCAATCAGCCCCAGCATTTT. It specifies CASSLYRGISNQPQHF.

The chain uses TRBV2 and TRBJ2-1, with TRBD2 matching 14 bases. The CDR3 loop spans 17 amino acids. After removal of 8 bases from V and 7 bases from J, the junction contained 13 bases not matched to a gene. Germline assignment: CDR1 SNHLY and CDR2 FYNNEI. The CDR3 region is CASQGTSGGPRGNEQFF. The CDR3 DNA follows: TGTGCCAGCCAAGGGACTAGCGGGGGCCCCAGGGGTAATGAGCAGTTCTTC.

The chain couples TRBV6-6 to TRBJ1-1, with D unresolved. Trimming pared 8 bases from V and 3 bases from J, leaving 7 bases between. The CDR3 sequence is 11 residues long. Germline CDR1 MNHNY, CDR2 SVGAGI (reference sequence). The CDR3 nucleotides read TGTGCCAGCCGGGTCGACACTGAAGCTTTCTTT. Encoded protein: CASRVDTEAFF.

Here the CDR3 DNA reads TGTGCCAGTAGTATCGGTGCCGGGACAACTACTTACGGCCTAGATACGCAGTATTTT. As protein: CASSIGAGTTTYGLDTQYF. This chain joins TRBV19 and TRBJ2-3; a weak D match, TRBD1 (6 bases). Germline V gene data show CDR1 as LNHDA and CDR2 as SQIVND (reference sequence). The V end lost 3 bases, the J end lost 5 bases, and 27 bases lay between the germline ends. The CDR3 covers 19 residues.

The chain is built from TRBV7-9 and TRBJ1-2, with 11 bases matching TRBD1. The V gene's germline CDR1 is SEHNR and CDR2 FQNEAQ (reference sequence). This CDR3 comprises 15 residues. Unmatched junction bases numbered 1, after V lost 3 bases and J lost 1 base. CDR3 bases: TGTGCCAGCAGCTTGGGACAGGGGGATAACTATGGCTACACCTTC. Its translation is CASSLGQGDNYGYTF. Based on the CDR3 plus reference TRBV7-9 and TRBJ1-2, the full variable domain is DTGVSQNPRHKITKRGQNVTFRCDPISEHNRLYWYRQTLGQGPEFLTYFQNEAQLEKSRLLSDRFSAERPKGSFSTLEIQRTEQGDSAMYLCASSLGQGDNYGYTFGSGTRLTVV.

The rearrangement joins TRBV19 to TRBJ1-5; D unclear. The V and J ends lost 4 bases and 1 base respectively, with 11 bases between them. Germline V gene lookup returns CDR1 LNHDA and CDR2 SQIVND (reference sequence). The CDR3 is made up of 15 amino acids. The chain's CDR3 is CASSNPPYSNQPQHF. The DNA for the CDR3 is TGTGCCAGTAGTAACCCCCCCTACAGCAATCAGCCCCAGCATTTT.

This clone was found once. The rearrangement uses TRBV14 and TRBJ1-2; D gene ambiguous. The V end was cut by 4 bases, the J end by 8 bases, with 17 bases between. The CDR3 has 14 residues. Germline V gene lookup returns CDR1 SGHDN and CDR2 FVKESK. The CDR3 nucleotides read TGTGCCAGCAGCCCCCTGGCGAGGGCTTGGGGCTACACCTTC. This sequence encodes CASSPLARAWGYTF.